The entry that follows covers one T cell receptor beta chain sequence. Its antigen is still unknown. A second PCR of roughly 7 to 11 cycles used a sample-barcoded 5' primer and a J-beta primer mix. Tagging of each cDNA molecule was performed by a template-switch adaptor with 12 random nucleotides. MiXCR was run by TCRdb on the 5' RACE reads, yielding one entry per CDR3 protein. The sample carries 600,000 or so distinct CDR3 sequences, approximately 30% recorded once. The data originate from a study of blood T cells in healthy people across ages. Study outcomes and limitations: Older age coincided with a roughly linear decline in TCR beta diversity per million T cells.

The receptor was isolated from a woman older than 75 in good health. Material: blood.

The chain's CDR3 is CSAPYLQETQFF. In DNA, the CDR3 is TGCAGTGCTCCATATCTACAGGAGACCCAGTTCTTC. The chain uses TRBV20-1 and TRBJ2-1, with TRBD1 as a possible D gene (5 bases). Per germline, CDR1 DFQATT and CDR2 SNEGSKA (reference sequence). CDR3 length: 12 amino acids. The germline V and J ends were trimmed by 5 bases and 13 bases, with 18 bases remaining between them.